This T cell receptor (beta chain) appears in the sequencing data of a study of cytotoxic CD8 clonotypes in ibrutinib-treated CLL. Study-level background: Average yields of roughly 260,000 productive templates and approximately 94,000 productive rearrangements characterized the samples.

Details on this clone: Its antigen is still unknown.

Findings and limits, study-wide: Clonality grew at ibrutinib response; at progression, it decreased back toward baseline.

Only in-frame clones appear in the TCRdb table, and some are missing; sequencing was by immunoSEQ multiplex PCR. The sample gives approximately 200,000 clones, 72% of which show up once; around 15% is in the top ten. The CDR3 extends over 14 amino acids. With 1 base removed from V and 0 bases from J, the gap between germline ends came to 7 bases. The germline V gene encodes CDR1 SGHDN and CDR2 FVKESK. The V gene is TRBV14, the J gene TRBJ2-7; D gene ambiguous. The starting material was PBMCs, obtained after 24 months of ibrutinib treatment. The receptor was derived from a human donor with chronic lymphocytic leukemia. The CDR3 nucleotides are TGTGCCAGCAGCCAAGCGGGCCCCTCCTACGAGCAGTACTTC. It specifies CASSQAGPSYEQYF.